A single sample is the source of the 16 T cell receptor beta chains below, sequenced in a study of response to subunit inactivated influenza vaccine (dated by TCRdb to the late 2010s). The library was generated by RT-PCR. Sequencing used an Illumina HiSeq 2500. TCRdb ran its own pipeline on the public reads, namely fastp trimming at Q25 and MiXCR clone calling, and kept in-frame beta chains. Identical CDR3 proteins give one entry, which carries the most common genes and DNA. For this sample the table gives about 500,000 distinct CDR3 sequences, of which approximately 15% were detected only once. The ten biggest clones cover 3% to 3.5% of the sample. The material sequenced was CD4+ T cells sorted from PBMCs, taken around 25 months after vaccination. These receptors all come from a man aged 45 to 75 who received an inactivated influenza vaccine. Donor details come from another sample of the same person, matched by shared clones.

The table lists this clonotype with a few counts. The chain combines TRBV5-4 with TRBJ1-6, with D possibly being TRBD1 (5 bases). V gave up 6 bases and J gave up 7 bases, with 17 bases separating them. Germline V lookup: CDR1 SGHNT, CDR2 YYREEE (reference sequence). There are 15 residues in the CDR3. The CDR3 loop reads CASTIAGSGNSPLHF. The DNA for the CDR3 is TGTGCCAGCACCATTGCAGGGAGTGGAAATTCACCCCTCCACTTT.

The sample holds a few counts of this clonotype. The chain employs TRBV11-3 and TRBJ2-5, with a possible D match to TRBD2 (5 bases). Per germline, CDR1 SGHNT and CDR2 YENEEA. The CDR3 is 15 residues long. Trimming took off 1 base at V and 2 bases at J, with 11 bases between the two ends. This CDR3 is CASSLGGSQQETQYF. The CDR3 nucleotides read TGTGCCAGCAGCTTAGGAGGGTCCCAACAAGAGACCCAGTACTTC.

Only one count was recorded for this clonotype. The chain has TRBV12-3 or TRBV12-4 and TRBJ2-2; 10 bases fit TRBD2. Trimming at V came to 8 bases and at J to 4 bases, leaving 7 bases not matched to a gene. This CDR3 has 15 residues. The CDR3 loop is CASLSGGTVTGELFF. Written as DNA, the CDR3 is TGTGCCAGCCTTAGCGGGGGGACGGTCACCGGGGAGCTGTTTTTT.

As for this clonotype: This clone may be a read error of a much larger clone one base away. V usage is TRBV10-3 and J usage is TRBJ2-3, with no clear D. Germline V gives CDR1 ENHRY, CDR2 SYGVKD. The V gene lost 6 bases and the J gene lost 2 bases, with 3 bases spanning the gap. The CDR3 extends over 11 amino acids. CDR3: CAIRNTDTQYF. The CDR3 DNA is TGTGCCATCAGAAACACAGATACGCAGTATTTT.

This clonotype appeared many times. DNA of the CDR3: TGTGCCAGCAGTCCCATCGGGAAAACCGGGGAGCTGTTTTTT. This gives the protein CASSPIGKTGELFF. This chain links TRBV12-3 or TRBV12-4 with TRBJ2-2; D is possibly TRBD2 (5 bases). The V gene lost 5 bases and the J gene lost 5 bases, with 12 bases spanning the gap. The CDR3 covers 14 residues.

This clonotype was seen a few times. In DNA, the CDR3 is TGTGCCTGGAAGCCTATCTGGACACTGAACACCGGGGAGCTGTTTTTT. Protein product: CAWKPIWTLNTGELFF. The chain recombines TRBV30 with TRBJ2-2; tentative D call: TRBD1 (5 bases). The CDR3 is 16 residues long. Germline V CDR1 and CDR2: GTSNPN, SVGIG (reference sequence). V lost 4 bases and J 1 base, leaving 16 bases between the germline ends.

This clonotype has a handful of counts. This sequence joins TRBV7-9 and TRBJ2-5; D gene unclear. The CDR3 contains 13 residues. V lost 5 bases and J lost 2, with 9 bases in between. Germline V gene data show CDR1 as SEHNR and CDR2 as FQNEAQ (reference sequence). CDR3 sequence: CASSKNPQETQYF. Written as DNA, the CDR3 is TGTGCCAGCAGCAAAAACCCACAAGAGACCCAGTACTTC.

The chain combines TRBV27 with TRBJ2-1; 7 nucleotides align to TRBD1. There are 14 residues in the CDR3. Germline lookup yields CDR1 MNHEY and CDR2 SMNVEV (reference sequence). J gave up 2 bases and V 5 bases, and 3 bases lay outside the gene matches. DNA for the CDR3: TGTGCCAGCAGTAAACAGGGGACCTACAATGAGCAGTTCTTC. Protein sequence: CASSKQGTYNEQFF.

This clonotype has a handful of counts. The chain carries TRBV3-1 and TRBJ1-1; D gene uncertain. The germline V gene encodes CDR1 LGHDT and CDR2 YNNKEL (reference sequence). With 1 base removed from V and 3 bases from J, the gap between germline ends came to 9 bases. The CDR3 sequence is 14 residues long. CDR3 coding DNA: TGTGCCAGCAGCCAAGGAAACCAGTACACTGAAGCTTTCTTT. The encoded protein is CASSQGNQYTEAFF. The full variable domain, its missing parts supplied by reference TRBV3-1 and TRBJ1-1, is DTAVSQTPKYLVTQMGNDKSIKCEQNLGHDTMYWYKQDSKKFLKIMFSYNNKELIINETVPNRFSPKSPDKAHLNLHINSLELGDSAVYFCASSQGNQYTEAFFGQGTRLTVV.

This clonotype was seen repeatedly, ten times or more. The genes are TRBV5-1 and TRBJ1-6; 8 bases are shared with TRBD1. Losses at the gene ends were 0 bases for V and 10 bases for J; bases not matched to a gene: 6. Germline V gene data show CDR1 as SGHRS and CDR2 as YFSETQ. The CDR3 has 15 residues. This CDR3 is CASSLGGQGQSPLHF. The CDR3 region has the DNA TGCGCCAGCAGCTTGGGAGGACAGGGACAATCACCCCTCCACTTT.

The chain links TRBV12-3 or TRBV12-4 to TRBJ1-5; tentative D call: TRBD1 (5 bases). The CDR3 covers 13 residues. The V and J ends lost 6 bases and 6 bases respectively, with 12 bases between them. CDR3: CASRGAGPQPQHF. In DNA form, the CDR3 reads TGTGCCAGCAGGGGAGCGGGACCTCAGCCCCAGCATTTT.

This clonotype has only a few counts. DNA for the CDR3: TGCGCCAGCAGCCAGAAGACAGGGGGGAACACCGGGGAGCTGTTTTTT. It specifies CASSQKTGGNTGELFF. This chain joins TRBV4-3 and TRBJ2-2; 9 positions agree with TRBD1. Germline CDR1 LGHNA, CDR2 YSLEER. V lost 3 bases, J lost 1 base, and 3 bases stayed unmatched. The CDR3 loop spans 16 amino acids.

V usage is TRBV7-9 and J usage is TRBJ2-2; TRBD1 aligns across 7 bases. Germline trimming cut 5 bases from V and 4 bases from J; bases unmatched to any gene: 4. The CDR3 has 14 amino acids. Germline-derived CDR1 and CDR2 are SEHNR and FQNEAQ (reference sequence). The CDR3 DNA sequence: TGTGCCAGCAGCCAACAGGGGACCACCGGGGAGCTGTTTTTT. Translating it yields CASSQQGTTGELFF.

The rearrangement uses TRBV5-6 and TRBJ2-7, with D perhaps matching TRBD1 (5 bases). Per the germline V gene, CDR1 is SGHDT and CDR2 is YYEEEE. The CDR3 loop spans 13 amino acids. V was cut by 5 bases and J by 0 bases, with 9 bases left in between. This CDR3 is CASSHDSSYEQYF. Here the CDR3 DNA reads TGTGCCAGCAGTCATGACAGCTCCTACGAGCAGTACTTC.

This clonotype was counted at least ten times. This chain links TRBV30 with TRBJ1-1; D remains ambiguous. The germline V gene has CDR1 GTSNPN and CDR2 SVGIG (reference sequence). Trimming stripped 2 bases from V and 1 base from J, with 11 bases between. The CDR3 runs 14 residues. CDR3 nucleotide sequence: TGTGCCTGGAGTAGGCCGGGGAGGAACACTGAAGCTTTCTTT. Translated: CAWSRPGRNTEAFF.

The chain has TRBV7-6 and TRBJ1-4; the D gene is possibly TRBD1 (6 bases). This CDR3 has 15 amino acids. V lost 5 bases to trimming and J lost 4 bases, with 14 bases between them. CDR1 SGHVS and CDR2 FNYEAQ come from the germline V gene. The CDR3 is CASSAAGQSNEKLFF. The CDR3 nucleotides read TGTGCCAGCAGCGCAGCAGGACAGAGTAATGAAAAACTGTTTTTT. Complete variable domain (other parts from reference TRBV7-6 and TRBJ1-4): GAGVSQSPRYKVTKRGQDVALRCDPISGHVSLYWYRQALGQGPEFLTYFNYEAQQDKSGLPNDRFSAERPEGSISTLTIQRTEQRDSAMYRCASSAAGQSNEKLFFGSGTQLSVL.